This is a list of T cell receptor beta chains from one sample in a study of shared clonotypes between healthy human individuals. Data came from immunoSEQ multiplex PCR; TCRdb stores just in-frame clones and leaves some out. Among 2.3 million or so clones listed, roughly 93% were seen once. The sequenced material came from naive CD4+ T cells from PBMCs. The receptors derive from a man younger than 35 in good health. Some clones in this sample may be carry-over from other donors' samples. Each CDR3 is given with its conserved first and last residue. D genes are given only for firm matches.

J gene: TRBJ2-2
D gene: TRBD1
V gene: TRBV28
CDR3 protein: CASSLPGQGGGGELFF
CDR3 DNA: TGTGCCAGCAGTTTACCCGGACAGGGAGGAGGCGGGGAGCTGTTTTTT

J gene: TRBJ2-3
D gene: .
V gene: TRBV10-1
CDR3 protein: CASLRTVTDTQYF
CDR3 DNA: TGCGCCAGCCTGAGGACAGTGACAGATACGCAGTATTTT

J gene: TRBJ2-6
D gene: .
V gene: TRBV27
CDR3 protein: CASSFLSSGANVLTF
CDR3 DNA: TGTGCCAGCAGTTTCTTGAGTTCTGGGGCCAACGTCCTGACTTTC

J gene: TRBJ1-2
D gene: TRBD1
V gene: TRBV19
CDR3 protein: CASSIRTGGGYGYTF
CDR3 DNA: TGTGCCAGTAGTATCCGGACAGGGGGCGGATATGGCTACACCTTC

J gene: TRBJ1-4
D gene: TRBD1
V gene: TRBV9
CDR3 protein: CASSLGTVATNEKLFF
CDR3 DNA: TGTGCCAGCAGCCTTGGGACAGTTGCAACTAATGAAAAACTGTTTTTT

J gene: TRBJ1-5
D gene: .
V gene: TRBV5-1
CDR3 protein: CASSPGLVPGGNQPQHF
CDR3 DNA: TGCGCCAGCAGCCCTGGCCTAGTCCCTGGGGGCAATCAGCCCCAGCATTTT

J gene: TRBJ2-7
D gene: .
V gene: TRBV6-5
CDR3 protein: CASSWRDGDYEQYF
CDR3 DNA: TGTGCCAGCAGTTGGCGGGACGGTGACTACGAGCAGTACTTC

J gene: TRBJ2-3
D gene: TRBD2
V gene: TRBV7-2
CDR3 protein: CASSATFLAGAYTQYF
CDR3 DNA: TGTGCCAGCAGCGCAACCTTTTTAGCGGGGGCGTATACGCAGTATTTT

J gene: TRBJ2-1
D gene: TRBD2
V gene: TRBV5-6
CDR3 protein: CASSRGLAGSGNEQFF
CDR3 DNA: TGTGCCAGCAGCCGCGGACTAGCGGGATCTGGCAATGAGCAGTTCTTC

J gene: TRBJ2-3
D gene: .
V gene: TRBV30
CDR3 protein: CAWSGFSTDTQYF
CDR3 DNA: TGTGCCTGGAGTGGCTTTAGCACAGATACGCAGTATTTT

J gene: TRBJ1-2
D gene: TRBD1
V gene: TRBV7-2
CDR3 protein: CASSLYPQGANYGYTF
CDR3 DNA: TGTGCCAGCAGCTTGTACCCACAGGGGGCTAACTATGGCTACACCTTC

J gene: TRBJ2-3
D gene: .
V gene: TRBV6-5
CDR3 protein: CASSFAGFSSTDTQYF
CDR3 DNA: TGTGCCAGCAGTTTTGCAGGGTTCTCTAGCACAGATACGCAGTATTTT

J gene: TRBJ2-2
D gene: .
V gene: TRBV11-3
CDR3 protein: CASSLGGRDGELFF
CDR3 DNA: TGTGCCAGCAGCTTAGGCGGAAGGGACGGGGAGCTGTTTTTT

J gene: TRBJ2-5
D gene: .
V gene: TRBV7-9
CDR3 protein: CASSRPGAGGTQYF
CDR3 DNA: TGTGCCAGCAGCAGGCCCGGGGCGGGTGGGACCCAGTACTTC

J gene: TRBJ2-7
D gene: .
V gene: TRBV28
CDR3 protein: CASSSEGSSSYEQYF
CDR3 DNA: TGTGCCAGCAGTTCAGAGGGTTCCAGCTCCTACGAGCAGTACTTC